The 22 T cell receptor beta chains reported below all come from one sample, sequenced in a study of a mutant IDH1 vaccine in newly diagnosed glioma. The time point was: week 23, last vaccination. Topical imiquimod accompanied each vaccine dose, which consisted of 300 ug of mutant IDH1 20-mer peptide. These TCRs are of unknown antigen specificity. The assay was immunoSEQ multiplex PCR, and TCRdb's table has in-frame clones only and misses some. The table includes about 65,000 clones, approximately 81% detected once. The specimen comprised PBMCs, sampled from a glioma patient whose treatment included an IDH1 peptide vaccine. All receptors derive from a man younger than 45 with glioma.

In nucleotides, the CDR3 is TGTGCCAGCACCGACCCCCTCACGGGGGTGTCGAACACCGGGGAGCTGTTTTTT. The encoded protein is CASTDPLTGVSNTGELFF. J is TRBJ2-2 and V is TRBV9; D is perhaps TRBD2 (6 bases). The V end lost 6 bases, the J end lost 0 bases, and 21 bases lay between the germline ends. Germline lookup yields CDR1 SGDLS and CDR2 YYNGEE. The CDR3 extends over 18 amino acids.

The chain carries TRBV7-8 and TRBJ1-5; possibly TRBD1 for D (5 bases). CDR1 is SGHVS, CDR2 FQNEAQ, per germline. Between the trimmed V and J ends, which lost 7 bases and 2 bases, there was a span of 9 bases. The CDR3 runs to 13 residues. The CDR3: CASTVQGNQPQHF. Written as DNA, the CDR3 is TGTGCCAGCACAGTACAGGGCAATCAGCCCCAGCATTTT.

The V gene is TRBV7-2, the J gene TRBJ1-2; perhaps TRBD1 as D (6 bases). The CDR3 covers 16 residues. The germline CDR1 and CDR2 sequences are SGHTA and FQGNSA. V was clipped by 3 bases and J by 0 bases, with 14 bases between them. CDR3 region: CASSFRPAGANYGYTF. CDR3 in DNA: TGTGCCAGCAGCTTTCGTCCGGCAGGGGCTAACTATGGCTACACCTTC.

V usage is TRBV11-2 and J usage is TRBJ1-1; tentatively, D is TRBD1 (6 bases). Germline-derived CDR1 and CDR2 are SGHAT and FQNNGV. V lost 5 bases and J 4 bases, leaving 17 bases between the germline ends. This CDR3 comprises 15 residues. CDR3 bases: TGTGCCAGCAGCGACCAGGGACATCTCGGCACTGAAGCTTTCTTT. It encodes CASSDQGHLGTEAFF.

V usage is TRBV6-6 and J usage is TRBJ2-5, with 8 bases fitting TRBD2. V shed 8 bases and J 1 base; nucleotides not matched to a gene: 9. Germline CDR1 is MNHNY and CDR2 is SVGAGI (reference sequence). The CDR3 runs 15 residues. The CDR3 nucleotides are TGTGCCAGCCATGATAGCGGGGTAGCCCAAGAGACCCAGTACTTC. Translating it yields CASHDSGVAQETQYF.

This clone was seen only a few times. This chain joins TRBV7-6 and TRBJ1-1, with TRBD1 as a possible D gene (6 bases). Germline V gene lookup returns CDR1 SGHVS and CDR2 FNYEAQ. Trimming removed 5 bases at V and 3 bases at J, with 13 bases between. The CDR3 length is 14 residues. The CDR3 DNA reads TGTGCCAGCAGCACCCGGAACAGGGACACTGAAGCTTTCTTT. This translates into CASSTRNRDTEAFF.

The chain couples TRBV5-5 to TRBJ2-1; D remains ambiguous. Trimming removed 4 bases from V and 2 bases from J, with 13 bases in between. CDR1 and CDR2 (germline): SGHKS, YYEKEE (reference sequence). The CDR3 length is 15 residues. The CDR3 DNA sequence: TGTGCCAGCAGCCCTACACGGGTCCCCTACAATGAGCAGTTCTTC. This sequence encodes CASSPTRVPYNEQFF.

V is TRBV27 and J is TRBJ1-2; TRBD1 aligns across 10 bases. CDR3 length: 14 residues. Germline values: CDR1 MNHEY, CDR2 SMNVEV (reference sequence). V shed 4 bases and J 7 bases; nucleotides not matched to a gene: 6. CDR3 amino acids: CASSSGQGLVGYTF. The CDR3, as DNA: TGTGCCAGCAGTTCGGGACAGGGGTTAGTTGGCTACACCTTC.

The V and J genes are TRBV6-1 and TRBJ2-2; possibly TRBD1 for D (6 bases). CDR3 length: 14 amino acids. The V gene's germline CDR1 is MNHNS and CDR2 SASEGT. V was clipped by 7 bases and J by 4 bases, with 13 bases between them. In DNA, the CDR3 is TGTGCCAGCACCGTGGACAGCCCCACCGGGGAGCTGTTTTTT. Translating gives CASTVDSPTGELFF.

The chain joins TRBV2 to TRBJ2-7, with 9 bases matching TRBD1. The CDR3 is 15 amino acids. V lost 6 bases and J lost 2; bases outside the gene matches: 8. CDR1 is SNHLY and CDR2 is FYNNEI in the germline V gene. CDR3 residues: CASRVGTGRTYEQYF. The CDR3 DNA follows: TGTGCCAGCAGAGTTGGGACAGGGAGGACCTACGAGCAGTACTTC.

The rearrangement links TRBV2 to TRBJ1-5; D gene ambiguous. V gave up 2 bases and J gave up 1 base, with 9 bases separating them. The CDR3 runs to 15 residues. The germline V gene encodes CDR1 SNHLY and CDR2 FYNNEI. CDR3: CASSEYGTSNQPQHF. CDR3 DNA: TGTGCCAGCAGTGAATATGGCACAAGCAATCAGCCCCAGCATTTT.

This chain connects TRBV6-5 to TRBJ2-3, with 7 bases matching TRBD2. The germline V gene encodes CDR1 MNHEY and CDR2 SVGAGI. The CDR3 sequence is 16 residues long. V lost 3 bases to trimming and J lost 6 bases; unmatched junction nucleotides: 12. CDR3 amino acids: CASSYDPSGIGDTQYF. The CDR3 coding sequence is TGTGCCAGCAGTTATGACCCTAGCGGTATCGGTGATACGCAGTATTTT.

The V and J genes are TRBV2 and TRBJ1-3, with 7 bases identical to TRBD1. Trimming at V came to 6 bases and at J to 1 base, leaving 6 bases not matched to a gene. There are 15 residues in the CDR3. CDR1 and CDR2 from the germline V gene are SNHLY and FYNNEI. CDR3: CASSALDRSGNTIYF. For the CDR3, the DNA is TGTGCCAGCAGCGCCCTGGACAGGTCTGGAAACACCATATATTTT.

Only one count was recorded for this clone. The chain has TRBV5-1 and TRBJ1-1, with D possibly TRBD1 on 5 matching bases. Germline V gene sequence: CDR1 SGHRS, CDR2 YFSETQ. The CDR3 totals 16 residues. The V and J ends lost 0 bases and 2 bases respectively, with 14 bases between them. For the CDR3, the DNA is TGCGCCAGCAGCTTGGGAGGGGAGATAAGAAACACTGAAGCTTTCTTT. Its translation: CASSLGGEIRNTEAFF.

The DNA for the CDR3 is TGTGCCAGCAGCTTAGCCCCCCGACTAGCGGGGGGGCAGAATGGCTACAATGAGCAGTTCTTC. Its translation: CASSLAPRLAGGQNGYNEQFF. The V gene is TRBV7-6, the J gene TRBJ2-1; 14 bases fit TRBD2. Germline CDR1 and CDR2: SGHVS and FNYEAQ. V lost 0 bases and J lost 3; bases outside the gene matches: 13. The CDR3 has 21 residues. The entire variable domain, with the rest obtained from reference TRBV7-6 and TRBJ2-1, is as follows: GAGVSQSPRYKVTKRGQDVALRCDPISGHVSLYWYRQALGQGPEFLTYFNYEAQQDKSGLPNDRFSAERPEGSISTLTIQRTEQRDSAMYRCASSLAPRLAGGQNGYNEQFFGPGTRLTVL.

This rearrangement joins TRBV9 to TRBJ2-1; 10 nucleotides agree with TRBD2. With V trimmed by 0 bases and J by 9 bases, 6 bases remained unmatched. The germline V gene has CDR1 SGDLS and CDR2 YYNGEE. The CDR3 spans 15 residues. In DNA form, the CDR3 reads TGTGCCAGCAGCGTAGAAAGCGGGGGGGCGGTTGAGCAGTTCTTC. Encoded protein: CASSVESGGAVEQFF.

In regard to this clone: The same CDR3 arises from other DNA sequences in this sample as well. The chain couples TRBV15 to TRBJ1-6; D may be TRBD1 (5 bases). The CDR3 runs 18 residues. Germline CDR1 is LNHNV and CDR2 is YYDKDF (reference sequence). V gave up 4 bases and J gave up 11 bases, with 27 bases separating them. In nucleotides, the CDR3 is TGTGCCACCAGCACAGGACGGCGGACACGGGGATCGGGGACACCCCTCCACTTT. Protein product: CATSTGRRTRGSGTPLHF.

This rearrangement joins TRBV2 to TRBJ2-5; 10 bases fit TRBD2. The J segment lost 5 bases and the V segment lost 2 bases, leaving 5 bases of the junction unmatched. The germline CDR1 and CDR2 sequences are SNHLY and FYNNEI. This CDR3 spans 15 amino acids. The CDR3 region has the DNA TGTGCCAGCAGTGAACTAGCGGGGGCCAGGGAGACCCAGTACTTC. Protein sequence: CASSELAGARETQYF.

The genes are TRBV5-1 and TRBJ2-3, with 8 bases identical to TRBD2. V lost 0 bases and J lost 1; bases outside the gene matches: 10. The CDR3 runs 18 residues. Germline CDR1 SGHRS, CDR2 YFSETQ. CDR3 DNA sequence: TGCGCCAGCAGCTTGGTAGTCGGGGGGGCCGGTGGCACAGATACGCAGTATTTT. This translates into CASSLVVGGAGGTDTQYF.

The V call is TRBV7-9, the J call TRBJ1-5; D not resolved. Trimming removed 5 bases from V and 7 bases from J, with 9 bases in between. Germline loops: CDR1 SEHNR, CDR2 FQNEAQ (reference sequence). CDR3 length: 12 residues. CDR3 nucleotide sequence: TGTGCCAGCAGCGTAGGTACCCAGCCCCAGCATTTT. Its protein is CASSVGTQPQHF.

The rearrangement links TRBV6-5 to TRBJ1-5; D is possibly TRBD1 (5 bases). From germline, CDR1 is MNHEY and CDR2 SVGAGI. This CDR3 contains 15 residues. V gave up 2 bases and J gave up 7 bases, with 15 bases separating them. In nucleotides, the CDR3 is TGTGCCAGCAGTTACGTTTCTGGGGGAGGACAGCCCCAGCATTTT. This sequence encodes CASSYVSGGGQPQHF.

This clone turned up a few times. V and J are TRBV29-1 and TRBJ1-5, with a possible D match to TRBD1 (5 bases). This CDR3 region has 15 residues. Germline CDR1 reads SQVTM; CDR2 reads ANQGSEA. Trimming stripped 3 bases from V and 4 bases from J, with 16 bases between. The chain's CDR3 is CSVDLGQGPNQPQHF. Written as DNA, the CDR3 is TGCAGCGTTGATTTAGGGCAGGGTCCGAATCAGCCCCAGCATTTT.